These T cell receptor beta chains were read from a single sample in a study of blood T cell repertoires in COVID-19. Only in-frame clones appear in the TCRdb table, and some are missing; sequencing was by immunoSEQ multiplex PCR. The data contain more than 400,000 clones, roughly 87% of them singletons. The sequenced sample was PBMCs or T cells enriched from blood (not recorded which). Receptors originate from a man aged 18-30 years who had recovered from COVID-19. The CDR3 runs from the conserved cysteine through the conserved F or W. Each record gives: D gene, J gene, clone size, V gene, CDR3 protein, CDR3 DNA. The D gene is left open where the match is weak. Clone size is stated in some rows and not others, as once, few, many or a class when expanded.

D gene: TRBD2
J gene: TRBJ2-7
clone size: -
V gene: TRBV27
CDR3 protein: CASSLSGLAGNYEQYF
CDR3 DNA: TGTGCCAGCAGTTTATCGGGACTAGCGGGAAACTACGAGCAGTACTTC

D gene: -
J gene: TRBJ2-7
clone size: -
V gene: TRBV24-1
CDR3 protein: CATHRDTNLYEQYF
CDR3 DNA: TGTGCCACCCACCGGGACACCAACCTCTACGAGCAGTACTTC

D gene: TRBD1
J gene: TRBJ1-6
clone size: -
V gene: TRBV5-4
CDR3 protein: CASSWGQGNSPLHF
CDR3 DNA: TGTGCCAGCAGCTGGGGACAGGGGAATTCACCCCTCCACTTT

D gene: -
J gene: TRBJ2-3
clone size: -
V gene: TRBV9
CDR3 protein: CASSVGPPDTQYF
CDR3 DNA: TGTGCCAGCAGCGTAGGGCCCCCAGATACGCAGTATTTT

D gene: TRBD1
J gene: TRBJ1-2
clone size: -
V gene: TRBV18
CDR3 protein: CASSPRGTDLYGYTF
CDR3 DNA: TGTGCCAGCTCACCACGTGGGACAGATCTATATGGCTACACCTTC

D gene: TRBD2
J gene: TRBJ2-3
clone size: -
V gene: TRBV10-3
CDR3 protein: CAISWTSGGGTDTQYF
CDR3 DNA: TGTGCCATCAGTTGGACTAGCGGGGGGGGCACAGATACGCAGTATTTT

D gene: -
J gene: TRBJ1-2
clone size: -
V gene: TRBV18
CDR3 protein: CASSPARGDYGYTF
CDR3 DNA: TGTGCCAGCTCACCGGCGCGGGGAGACTATGGCTACACCTTC

D gene: -
J gene: TRBJ2-1
clone size: -
V gene: TRBV9
CDR3 protein: CASSVDPGDYNEQFF
CDR3 DNA: TGTGCCAGCAGCGTAGACCCGGGAGACTACAATGAGCAGTTCTTC

D gene: TRBD2
J gene: TRBJ2-1
clone size: -
V gene: TRBV7-9
CDR3 protein: CASSPKGLAGSYNEQFF
CDR3 DNA: TGTGCCAGCAGCCCGAAGGGACTAGCGGGTTCCTACAATGAGCAGTTCTTC

D gene: -
J gene: TRBJ1-3
clone size: -
V gene: TRBV7-3
CDR3 protein: CASATGFGNTIYF
CDR3 DNA: TGTGCCAGCGCGACAGGTTTTGGAAACACCATATATTTT

D gene: -
J gene: TRBJ2-1
clone size: -
V gene: TRBV5-1
CDR3 protein: CASSLGGSGNYNEQFF
CDR3 DNA: TGCGCCAGCAGCCTTGGGGGTAGCGGTAATTACAATGAGCAGTTCTTC

D gene: TRBD2
J gene: TRBJ2-7
clone size: -
V gene: TRBV5-1
CDR3 protein: CASSPGTSGRGEQYF
CDR3 DNA: TGCGCCAGCAGCCCCGGGACTAGCGGGAGGGGCGAGCAGTACTTC

D gene: -
J gene: TRBJ1-1
clone size: -
V gene: TRBV10-3
CDR3 protein: CAISAPGGGEAFF
CDR3 DNA: TGTGCCATCAGTGCTCCTGGAGGAGGTGAAGCTTTCTTT

D gene: -
J gene: TRBJ2-2
clone size: -
V gene: TRBV19
CDR3 protein: CASTASLSTGELFF
CDR3 DNA: TGTGCCAGTACCGCGTCCCTATCCACCGGGGAGCTGTTTTTT

D gene: TRBD2
J gene: TRBJ2-3
clone size: -
V gene: TRBV4-1
CDR3 protein: CASSQEGTASGRWDTQYF
CDR3 DNA: TGCGCCAGCAGCCAAGAGGGAACGGCTAGCGGGAGGTGGGATACGCAGTATTTT

D gene: TRBD1
J gene: TRBJ2-7
clone size: -
V gene: TRBV9
CDR3 protein: CASSRLGQGGEQYF
CDR3 DNA: TGTGCCAGCAGTCGACTGGGACAGGGGGGCGAGCAGTACTTC

D gene: -
J gene: TRBJ1-6
clone size: -
V gene: TRBV7-9
CDR3 protein: CASSLESNNSPLHF
CDR3 DNA: TGTGCCAGCAGCTTAGAATCTAACAATTCACCCCTCCACTTT

D gene: -
J gene: TRBJ1-2
clone size: -
V gene: TRBV18
CDR3 protein: CASSLMSRDYGYTF
CDR3 DNA: TGTGCCAGCTCGTTAATGAGCCGGGACTATGGCTACACCTTC

D gene: -
J gene: TRBJ2-1
clone size: -
V gene: TRBV7-9
CDR3 protein: CASSPMRNQGLGNEQFF
CDR3 DNA: TGTGCCAGCAGCCCCATGCGGAATCAGGGGTTGGGGAATGAGCAGTTCTTC

D gene: TRBD1
J gene: TRBJ2-7
clone size: -
V gene: TRBV6-1
CDR3 protein: CASSEEQGPYEQYF
CDR3 DNA: TGTGCCAGCAGTGAAGAACAGGGGCCCTACGAGCAGTACTTC

D gene: -
J gene: TRBJ1-5
clone size: -
V gene: TRBV18
CDR3 protein: CASSPTDSRYSNQPQHF
CDR3 DNA: TGTGCCAGCTCACCTACGGACAGTCGATATAGCAATCAGCCCCAGCATTTT

D gene: TRBD1
J gene: TRBJ1-2
clone size: -
V gene: TRBV25-1
CDR3 protein: CASSLLGGQGALGYTF
CDR3 DNA: TGTGCCAGCTCCCTCCTCGGGGGACAGGGGGCCCTGGGCTACACCTTC

D gene: TRBD1
J gene: TRBJ1-3
clone size: once
V gene: TRBV11-3
CDR3 protein: CASSPRTGGGNTIYF
CDR3 DNA: TGTGCCAGCAGCCCGCGGACAGGAGGTGGAAACACCATATATTTT

D gene: TRBD1
J gene: TRBJ1-2
clone size: once
V gene: TRBV15
CDR3 protein: CATSAGRNRGFYGYTF
CDR3 DNA: TGTGCCACCAGCGCTGGAAGGAACAGGGGCTTCTATGGCTACACCTTC

D gene: TRBD2
J gene: TRBJ2-7
clone size: -
V gene: TRBV4-1
CDR3 protein: CASSQPSGPSYEQYF
CDR3 DNA: TGCGCCAGCAGCCAGCCTAGCGGACCCTCCTACGAGCAGTACTTC

D gene: -
J gene: TRBJ2-7
clone size: -
V gene: TRBV29-1
CDR3 protein: CSVMTGHGYEQYF
CDR3 DNA: TGCAGCGTGATGACGGGACACGGCTACGAGCAGTACTTC

D gene: TRBD2
J gene: TRBJ2-7
clone size: -
V gene: TRBV6-5
CDR3 protein: CASRFGTSANYEQYF
CDR3 DNA: TGTGCCAGCAGATTCGGGACTAGCGCAAACTACGAGCAGTACTTC

D gene: TRBD2
J gene: TRBJ2-1
clone size: -
V gene: TRBV24-1
CDR3 protein: CATSDVLAGEQFF
CDR3 DNA: TGTGCCACCAGTGACGTTCTAGCGGGAGAGCAGTTCTTC

D gene: -
J gene: TRBJ1-2
clone size: -
V gene: TRBV5-5
CDR3 protein: CASSYDAWGGYGYTF
CDR3 DNA: TGTGCCAGCAGCTACGACGCCTGGGGGGGCTATGGCTACACCTTC

D gene: TRBD1
J gene: TRBJ2-5
clone size: -
V gene: TRBV10-3
CDR3 protein: CAISDPPGQGYQETQYF
CDR3 DNA: TGTGCCATCAGTGACCCCCCGGGACAGGGGTACCAAGAGACCCAGTACTTC

D gene: TRBD2
J gene: TRBJ2-3
clone size: -
V gene: TRBV3-1/TRBV3-2
CDR3 protein: CASSQVSGGLTDTQYF
CDR3 DNA: TGTGCCAGCAGCCAAGTGTCGGGGGGGCTCACAGATACGCAGTATTTT

D gene: -
J gene: TRBJ1-6
clone size: -
V gene: TRBV4-1
CDR3 protein: CASSQDPTQGNSPLHF
CDR3 DNA: TGCGCCAGCAGCCAAGACCCCACGCAGGGGAATTCACCCCTCCACTTT

D gene: -
J gene: TRBJ2-7
clone size: once
V gene: TRBV27
CDR3 protein: CASSYRNPYEQYF
CDR3 DNA: TGTGCCAGCAGTTACAGGAATCCCTACGAGCAGTACTTC

D gene: -
J gene: TRBJ1-4
clone size: -
V gene: TRBV30
CDR3 protein: CAWSVGSATNEKLFF
CDR3 DNA: TGTGCCTGGAGTGTGGGGAGTGCAACTAATGAAAAACTGTTTTTT

D gene: -
J gene: TRBJ2-7
clone size: once
V gene: TRBV28
CDR3 protein: CASSPIPYEQYF
CDR3 DNA: TGTGCCAGCAGTCCAATCCCCTACGAGCAGTACTTC

D gene: -
J gene: TRBJ1-1
clone size: once
V gene: TRBV6-5
CDR3 protein: CASNRQARGDTEAFF
CDR3 DNA: TGTGCCAGCAACCGACAGGCCCGAGGTGACACTGAAGCTTTCTTT

D gene: -
J gene: TRBJ1-3
clone size: -
V gene: TRBV5-1
CDR3 protein: CASSLRGKFPDTIYF
CDR3 DNA: TGCGCCAGCAGCTTAAGGGGCAAATTTCCGGACACCATATATTTT

D gene: -
J gene: TRBJ1-6
clone size: few
V gene: TRBV5-5
CDR3 protein: CASSLAGVYNSPLHF
CDR3 DNA: TGTGCCAGCAGCTTGGCCGGGGTTTATAATTCACCCCTCCACTTT

D gene: TRBD2
J gene: TRBJ2-1
clone size: -
V gene: TRBV5-4
CDR3 protein: CASSLAGTSGGGEQFF
CDR3 DNA: TGTGCCAGCAGCTTGGCTGGGACTAGCGGGGGGGGTGAGCAGTTCTTC

D gene: -
J gene: TRBJ1-4
clone size: -
V gene: TRBV2
CDR3 protein: CASNPGTNEKLFF
CDR3 DNA: TGTGCCAGCAACCCAGGAACTAATGAAAAACTGTTTTTT

D gene: -
J gene: TRBJ1-1
clone size: once
V gene: TRBV19
CDR3 protein: CASSLTVNTEAFF
CDR3 DNA: TGTGCCAGTAGCTTGACAGTGAACACTGAAGCTTTCTTT

D gene: -
J gene: TRBJ1-3
clone size: -
V gene: TRBV2
CDR3 protein: CASSVDPRTRSGNTIYF
CDR3 DNA: TGTGCCAGCAGCGTCGACCCTCGAACGAGGTCTGGAAACACCATATATTTT

D gene: -
J gene: TRBJ2-7
clone size: -
V gene: TRBV6-1
CDR3 protein: CASSERGPDEQYF
CDR3 DNA: TGTGCCAGCAGTGAGCGGGGTCCGGACGAGCAGTACTTC

D gene: -
J gene: TRBJ1-4
clone size: -
V gene: TRBV2
CDR3 protein: CASRPTGSTNEKLFF
CDR3 DNA: TGTGCCAGCAGGCCAACAGGGTCGACTAATGAAAAACTGTTTTTT

D gene: -
J gene: TRBJ1-2
clone size: -
V gene: TRBV2
CDR3 protein: CARASGGSYGYTF
CDR3 DNA: TGTGCCAGAGCGTCTGGAGGGAGCTATGGCTACACCTTC

D gene: TRBD1
J gene: TRBJ1-1
clone size: -
V gene: TRBV18
CDR3 protein: CASSQLYGTGEGNTEAFF
CDR3 DNA: TGTGCCAGCTCACAACTGTATGGGACAGGGGAGGGGAACACTGAAGCTTTCTTT

D gene: TRBD1
J gene: TRBJ2-7
clone size: -
V gene: TRBV12-3/TRBV12-4
CDR3 protein: CASSHRQGTEQYF
CDR3 DNA: TGTGCCAGCAGCCATCGACAGGGGACCGAGCAGTACTTC

D gene: TRBD2
J gene: TRBJ2-7
clone size: -
V gene: TRBV4-2
CDR3 protein: CASSRPGLAGGASYEQYF
CDR3 DNA: TGTGCCAGCAGCCGTCCGGGACTAGCGGGAGGGGCTAGCTACGAGCAGTACTTC

D gene: -
J gene: TRBJ2-5
clone size: -
V gene: TRBV5-1
CDR3 protein: CASSLDSETQYF
CDR3 DNA: TGCGCCAGCAGCTTGGACTCTGAGACCCAGTACTTC

D gene: TRBD1
J gene: TRBJ1-4
clone size: once
V gene: TRBV5-5
CDR3 protein: CASSLEGTVLFF
CDR3 DNA: TGTGCCAGCAGCTTGGAGGGGACAGTACTGTTTTTT

D gene: TRBD1
J gene: TRBJ1-1
clone size: -
V gene: TRBV7-9
CDR3 protein: CASSFWTGHRTEAFF
CDR3 DNA: TGTGCCAGCAGCTTCTGGACAGGTCACAGGACTGAAGCTTTCTTT

D gene: TRBD1
J gene: TRBJ1-3
clone size: -
V gene: TRBV7-8
CDR3 protein: CASSQGTVSGNTIYF
CDR3 DNA: TGTGCCAGCAGTCAAGGGACAGTTTCTGGAAACACCATATATTTT

D gene: TRBD1
J gene: TRBJ2-7
clone size: -
V gene: TRBV2
CDR3 protein: CASSGGTGSYEQYF
CDR3 DNA: TGTGCCAGCAGTGGTGGGACAGGGTCCTACGAGCAGTACTTC

D gene: TRBD1
J gene: TRBJ1-2
clone size: -
V gene: TRBV24-1
CDR3 protein: CATSDPGQEDGYTF
CDR3 DNA: TGTGCCACCAGTGATCCCGGACAGGAAGATGGCTACACCTTC